The rows below give T cell receptor beta chains drawn from one sample of a study of blood T cell repertoires in COVID-19. TCRdb keeps only in-frame clones here, not all; method: immunoSEQ multiplex PCR. The sample gives approximately 670,000 clones, about 87% of which show up once; roughly 0.25% is in the top ten. What was sequenced was peripheral blood. These receptors were collected from a young woman with acute or convalescent COVID-19. The CDR3 runs from the conserved cysteine through the conserved F or W. Fields, in order: J gene, V gene, clone size, D gene, CDR3 protein, CDR3 DNA. The D gene is left open where the match is weak. The size entry is marked missing in some rows and otherwise reads once, few, many or a size class.

J gene: TRBJ2-7; V gene: TRBV5-1; clone size: .; D gene: .; CDR3 protein: CASSLGVSGYEQYF; CDR3 DNA: TGCGCCAGCAGCTTGGGGGTCTCGGGGTACGAGCAGTACTTC
J gene: TRBJ1-1; V gene: TRBV3-1/TRBV3-2; clone size: .; D gene: .; CDR3 protein: CASSRKTSLNTEAFF; CDR3 DNA: TGTGCCAGCAGCCGTAAAACATCACTGAACACTGAAGCTTTCTTT
J gene: TRBJ1-2; V gene: TRBV6-6; clone size: few; D gene: .; CDR3 protein: CASSGTFYGYTF; CDR3 DNA: TGTGCCAGCAGTGGGACTTTCTATGGCTACACCTTC
J gene: TRBJ1-2; V gene: TRBV18; clone size: .; D gene: TRBD1; CDR3 protein: CASSPNQETGGDYGYTF; CDR3 DNA: TGTGCCAGCTCACCCAATCAAGAGACAGGGGGTGACTATGGCTACACCTTC
J gene: TRBJ2-7; V gene: TRBV5-1; clone size: .; D gene: TRBD2; CDR3 protein: CASSFGGGTTYEQYF; CDR3 DNA: TGCGCCAGCAGCTTTGGGGGAGGGACGACCTACGAGCAGTACTTC
J gene: TRBJ2-2; V gene: TRBV7-3; clone size: .; D gene: TRBD1; CDR3 protein: CASSYTGGHTGELFF; CDR3 DNA: TGTGCCAGCAGCTACACAGGGGGCCACACCGGGGAGCTGTTTTTT
J gene: TRBJ2-1; V gene: TRBV19; clone size: .; D gene: .; CDR3 protein: CASSIASGNEQFF; CDR3 DNA: TGTGCCAGTAGTATTGCCTCAGGGAATGAGCAGTTCTTC
J gene: TRBJ1-6; V gene: TRBV12-5; clone size: .; D gene: .; CDR3 protein: CASGPQERSPLHF; CDR3 DNA: TGTGCTAGTGGACCACAGGAGAGATCACCCCTCCACTTT
J gene: TRBJ2-3; V gene: TRBV19; clone size: .; D gene: .; CDR3 protein: CASSAQTVADTQYF; CDR3 DNA: TGTGCCAGTAGCGCACAAACCGTGGCAGATACGCAGTATTTT
J gene: TRBJ1-6; V gene: TRBV4-1; clone size: few; D gene: TRBD1; CDR3 protein: CASSPPTGASNSPLHF; CDR3 DNA: TGCGCCAGCAGCCCCCCGACAGGGGCTTCTAATTCACCCCTCCACTTT
J gene: TRBJ1-1; V gene: TRBV28; clone size: once; D gene: .; CDR3 protein: CASTTGRNTEAFF; CDR3 DNA: TGTGCCAGCACGACGGGGAGGAACACTGAAGCTTTCTTT
J gene: TRBJ2-7; V gene: TRBV10-3; clone size: .; D gene: TRBD1; CDR3 protein: CAISESGDRGSEQYF; CDR3 DNA: TGTGCCATCAGTGAGTCGGGGGACAGGGGTTCCGAGCAGTACTTC
J gene: TRBJ1-2; V gene: TRBV29-1; clone size: .; D gene: TRBD1; CDR3 protein: CSVEAQGADYGYTF; CDR3 DNA: TGCAGCGTTGAAGCCCAGGGGGCCGACTATGGCTACACCTTC
J gene: TRBJ1-1; V gene: TRBV6-5; clone size: .; D gene: .; CDR3 protein: CASRPGQPNTEAFF; CDR3 DNA: TGTGCCAGCAGACCGGGACAACCGAACACTGAAGCTTTCTTT
J gene: TRBJ1-4; V gene: TRBV2; clone size: .; D gene: .; CDR3 protein: CASRRGGTSESYEKLFF; CDR3 DNA: TGTGCCAGCAGGAGGGGGGGCACCTCAGAATCTTATGAAAAACTGTTTTTT
J gene: TRBJ1-2; V gene: TRBV19; clone size: .; D gene: TRBD1; CDR3 protein: CASSIDSQPRDRVKVYGYTF; CDR3 DNA: TGTGCCAGTAGTATAGATTCCCAGCCCCGGGACAGGGTAAAGGTCTATGGCTACACCTTC
J gene: TRBJ1-4; V gene: TRBV7-2; clone size: once; D gene: .; CDR3 protein: CASSARVAANEKLFF; CDR3 DNA: TGTGCCAGCAGCGCCCGGGTTGCAGCCAATGAAAAACTGTTTTTT
J gene: TRBJ2-1; V gene: TRBV5-1; clone size: .; D gene: TRBD1; CDR3 protein: CASSGGQSSYNEQFF; CDR3 DNA: TGCGCCAGCAGCGGGGGACAGTCCTCCTACAATGAGCAGTTCTTC
J gene: TRBJ2-5; V gene: TRBV6-5; clone size: .; D gene: TRBD2; CDR3 protein: CASRERGGAETQYF; CDR3 DNA: TGTGCCAGCAGGGAGCGGGGGGGCGCAGAGACCCAGTACTTC
J gene: TRBJ1-1; V gene: TRBV5-1; clone size: .; D gene: TRBD1; CDR3 protein: CASSLEGALMNTEAFF; CDR3 DNA: TGCGCCAGCAGCTTGGAGGGGGCCCTTATGAACACTGAAGCTTTCTTT
J gene: TRBJ2-7; V gene: TRBV7-2; clone size: .; D gene: TRBD1; CDR3 protein: CASSLDRGPSYEQYF; CDR3 DNA: TGTGCCAGCAGCCTGGACAGGGGCCCCTCCTACGAGCAGTACTTC
J gene: TRBJ2-5; V gene: TRBV2; clone size: once; D gene: .; CDR3 protein: CASSEGQHNQETQYF; CDR3 DNA: TGTGCCAGCAGTGAAGGACAGCATAATCAAGAGACCCAGTACTTC
J gene: TRBJ2-5; V gene: TRBV9; clone size: .; D gene: TRBD2; CDR3 protein: CASSTGRGGLQYF; CDR3 DNA: TGTGCCAGCAGCACAGGACGCGGGGGACTCCAGTACTTC
J gene: TRBJ2-7; V gene: TRBV7-2; clone size: once; D gene: .; CDR3 protein: CASSLSLPYEQYF; CDR3 DNA: TGTGCCAGCAGCTTAAGCCTGCCCTACGAGCAGTACTTC
J gene: TRBJ2-7; V gene: TRBV25-1; clone size: .; D gene: .; CDR3 protein: CASSDPSQQQYF; CDR3 DNA: TGTGCCAGCAGTGACCCAAGCCAACAGCAGTACTTC
J gene: TRBJ1-5; V gene: TRBV7-9; clone size: .; D gene: TRBD1; CDR3 protein: CASSQQGNNQPQHF; CDR3 DNA: TGTGCCAGCAGCCAACAGGGGAACAATCAGCCCCAGCATTTT
J gene: TRBJ1-3; V gene: TRBV5-6; clone size: .; D gene: .; CDR3 protein: CASSPRGEGNTIYF; CDR3 DNA: TGTGCCAGCAGCCCCAGGGGAGAGGGAAACACCATATATTTT
J gene: TRBJ1-1; V gene: TRBV4-3; clone size: .; D gene: .; CDR3 protein: CASSQDSTASTEAFF; CDR3 DNA: TGCGCCAGCAGCCAAGATTCAACTGCGAGCACTGAAGCTTTCTTT
J gene: TRBJ2-7; V gene: TRBV6-5; clone size: .; D gene: TRBD1; CDR3 protein: CASSSGTEIREQYF; CDR3 DNA: TGTGCCAGCAGCTCCGGGACAGAGATCCGGGAGCAGTACTTC
J gene: TRBJ1-1; V gene: TRBV12-3/TRBV12-4; clone size: .; D gene: .; CDR3 protein: CASSSPRGWEAFF; CDR3 DNA: TGTGCCAGCAGTTCCCCTAGGGGGTGGGAAGCTTTCTTT
J gene: TRBJ2-1; V gene: TRBV19; clone size: .; D gene: TRBD1; CDR3 protein: CASSGTGVNEQFF; CDR3 DNA: TGTGCCAGTAGTGGGACAGGGGTCAATGAGCAGTTCTTC
J gene: TRBJ2-7; V gene: TRBV19; clone size: .; D gene: TRBD1; CDR3 protein: CASSIDLGQGIGGQYF; CDR3 DNA: TGTGCCAGTAGTATAGATCTCGGACAGGGGATCGGCGGGCAGTACTTC
J gene: TRBJ1-5; V gene: TRBV18; clone size: .; D gene: .; CDR3 protein: CASSPSFSNQPQHF; CDR3 DNA: TGTGCCAGCTCACCGAGTTTTAGCAATCAGCCCCAGCATTTT
J gene: TRBJ1-1; V gene: TRBV18; clone size: .; D gene: .; CDR3 protein: CASSPDRGEAEAFF; CDR3 DNA: TGTGCCAGCTCACCAGACCGGGGAGAGGCTGAAGCTTTCTTT
J gene: TRBJ2-7; V gene: TRBV7-8; clone size: .; D gene: TRBD1; CDR3 protein: CASRPAGTGLSQYF; CDR3 DNA: TGTGCCAGCAGACCTGCCGGGACAGGGCTTTCGCAGTACTTC
J gene: TRBJ1-1; V gene: TRBV6-5; clone size: .; D gene: .; CDR3 protein: CASNPSGLNTEAFF; CDR3 DNA: TGTGCCAGCAATCCCTCGGGATTGAACACTGAAGCTTTCTTT
J gene: TRBJ2-3; V gene: TRBV6-4; clone size: .; D gene: TRBD2; CDR3 protein: CASSDSPSGGADTQYF; CDR3 DNA: TGTGCCAGCAGTGACTCCCCCAGCGGGGGTGCAGATACGCAGTATTTT
J gene: TRBJ2-7; V gene: TRBV7-2; clone size: .; D gene: .; CDR3 protein: CASSLGAGWHNEQYF; CDR3 DNA: TGTGCCAGCAGCCTAGGGGCAGGGTGGCATAACGAGCAGTACTTC
J gene: TRBJ2-7; V gene: TRBV30; clone size: .; D gene: .; CDR3 protein: CAWSITYLSYEQYF; CDR3 DNA: TGTGCCTGGAGTATAACCTACCTGTCCTACGAGCAGTACTTC
J gene: TRBJ2-7; V gene: TRBV3-1/TRBV3-2; clone size: once; D gene: .; CDR3 protein: CASSLSLAGTYEQYF; CDR3 DNA: TGTGCCAGCAGCTTATCTTTGGCGGGGACTTACGAGCAGTACTTC
J gene: TRBJ1-1; V gene: TRBV3-1/TRBV3-2; clone size: .; D gene: .; CDR3 protein: CASSQLSEAFF; CDR3 DNA: TGTGCCAGCAGCCAACTCTCTGAAGCTTTCTTT
J gene: TRBJ1-2; V gene: TRBV11-2; clone size: .; D gene: TRBD1; CDR3 protein: CASSLVGNGQANYGYTF; CDR3 DNA: TGTGCCAGCAGCTTAGTAGGGAACGGACAGGCTAACTATGGCTACACCTTC
J gene: TRBJ1-2; V gene: TRBV28; clone size: .; D gene: .; CDR3 protein: CASSFRQGYDGYTF; CDR3 DNA: TGTGCCAGCAGTTTTCGGCAGGGGTACGATGGCTACACCTTC
J gene: TRBJ1-2; V gene: TRBV6-5; clone size: .; D gene: TRBD1; CDR3 protein: CASSLRTGGDYGYTF; CDR3 DNA: TGTGCCAGCAGTTTAAGGACAGGGGGCGACTATGGCTACACCTTC
J gene: TRBJ1-3; V gene: TRBV19; clone size: once; D gene: TRBD1; CDR3 protein: CASSTPGGSSGNTIYF; CDR3 DNA: TGTGCCAGTAGTACTCCAGGGGGATCCTCTGGAAACACCATATATTTT
J gene: TRBJ1-6; V gene: TRBV20-1; clone size: .; D gene: .; CDR3 protein: CSASLGGPASPLHF; CDR3 DNA: TGCAGTGCTAGTTTGGGAGGGCCGGCCTCACCCCTCCACTTT
J gene: TRBJ2-1; V gene: TRBV5-1; clone size: .; D gene: .; CDR3 protein: CASSLVGLTRWEQFF; CDR3 DNA: TGCGCCAGCAGCTTGGTGGGCCTGACCAGGTGGGAGCAGTTCTTC
J gene: TRBJ1-2; V gene: TRBV24-1; clone size: .; D gene: TRBD1; CDR3 protein: CATSDQSTGGGYGYTF; CDR3 DNA: TGTGCCACCAGTGACCAATCGACAGGGGGCGGCTATGGCTACACCTTC
J gene: TRBJ2-1; V gene: TRBV24-1; clone size: .; D gene: .; CDR3 protein: CATSDLRGNHEQFF; CDR3 DNA: TGTGCCACCAGTGATTTGCGGGGGAATCATGAGCAGTTCTTC
J gene: TRBJ1-2; V gene: TRBV25-1; clone size: .; D gene: .; CDR3 protein: CASSESGTLYGYTF; CDR3 DNA: TGTGCCAGCAGTGAATCGGGGACACTTTATGGCTACACCTTC
J gene: TRBJ1-1; V gene: TRBV7-3; clone size: .; D gene: .; CDR3 protein: CASSLTRGNTEAFF; CDR3 DNA: TGTGCCAGCAGCTTAACCCGGGGGAACACTGAAGCTTTCTTT
J gene: TRBJ2-7; V gene: TRBV27; clone size: .; D gene: .; CDR3 protein: CASSLDRTVYEQYF; CDR3 DNA: TGTGCCAGCAGTTTAGATAGGACAGTCTACGAGCAGTACTTC
J gene: TRBJ2-2; V gene: TRBV4-2; clone size: few; D gene: TRBD2; CDR3 protein: CASSPLAPEDGELFF; CDR3 DNA: TGTGCCAGCAGCCCACTAGCGCCGGAAGACGGGGAGCTGTTTTTT
J gene: TRBJ2-7; V gene: TRBV3-1/TRBV3-2; clone size: .; D gene: TRBD1; CDR3 protein: CASSPPGGTDEQYF; CDR3 DNA: TGTGCCAGCAGCCCGCCAGGGGGCACGGACGAGCAGTACTTC
J gene: TRBJ1-2; V gene: TRBV24-1; clone size: .; D gene: TRBD1; CDR3 protein: CATSDGGTAPYGYTF; CDR3 DNA: TGTGCCACCAGTGATGGAGGGACAGCGCCCTATGGCTACACCTTC
J gene: TRBJ1-6; V gene: TRBV9; clone size: .; D gene: TRBD1; CDR3 protein: CASSVGRGRGDSPLHF; CDR3 DNA: TGTGCCAGCAGCGTAGGCAGGGGGCGAGGTGATTCACCCCTCCACTTT
J gene: TRBJ2-7; V gene: TRBV27; clone size: .; D gene: TRBD2; CDR3 protein: CASSLRSLAGGSNYEQYF; CDR3 DNA: TGTGCCAGCAGTTTAAGGTCCCTAGCGGGGGGCTCCAACTACGAGCAGTACTTC
J gene: TRBJ2-2; V gene: TRBV28; clone size: .; D gene: TRBD1; CDR3 protein: CASRITGQGDTGELFF; CDR3 DNA: TGTGCCAGCAGGATCACCGGACAGGGCGACACCGGGGAGCTGTTTTTT
J gene: TRBJ2-5; V gene: TRBV30; clone size: .; D gene: .; CDR3 protein: CAWSAEEETQYF; CDR3 DNA: TGTGCCTGGAGTGCAGAGGAAGAGACCCAGTACTTC
J gene: TRBJ1-2; V gene: TRBV2; clone size: .; D gene: TRBD1; CDR3 protein: CASSPGQSLNYGYTF; CDR3 DNA: TGTGCCAGCAGTCCGGGACAGTCATTAAACTATGGCTACACCTTC